This entry lists 30 T cell receptor beta chains sequenced from one sample in a study of blood T cells in healthy people across ages. A sample-barcoded 5' primer and a J-beta primer mix were used in a second PCR of roughly 7 to 11 cycles. TCRdb fed the 5' RACE reads into MiXCR, producing one record per CDR3 protein. This repertoire shows 540,000 or so distinct CDR3 sequences, roughly 43% found once; its top ten account for around 25%. Sequences were obtained from blood. These receptors were collected from a man of 80 years or more in good health.

The chain employs TRBV7-2 and TRBJ1-6, with no clear D. The CDR3 runs to 15 residues. The V gene's germline CDR1 is SGHTA and CDR2 FQGNSA. V lost 1 base to trimming and J lost 10 bases, with 14 bases between them. The CDR3 nucleotides read TGTGCCAGCAGCTTAGTAGCGGGTTCCCAATCACCCCTCCACTTT. Translating it yields CASSLVAGSQSPLHF.

The chain combines TRBV12-3 or TRBV12-4 with TRBJ2-3, with a possible D match to TRBD1 (6 bases). The CDR3 is 16 residues long. V dropped 8 bases and J dropped 1 base, with 19 bases sitting between them. The CDR3 DNA reads as TGTGCCAGCGCCCCAGCCCCAGGGGTCGGCACAGATACGCAGTATTTT. This encodes CASAPAPGVGTDTQYF.

The chain employs TRBV20-1 and TRBJ2-1; TRBD2 matches at 10 bases. Germline assignment: CDR1 DFQATT and CDR2 SNEGSKA (reference sequence). The CDR3 covers 15 residues. The J segment lost 10 bases and the V segment lost 0 bases, leaving 9 bases of the junction unmatched. As DNA, the CDR3 is TGCAGTGCTAGAGATCCTAGCGGGAGATTCCAGGAGCAGTTCTTC. Protein sequence: CSARDPSGRFQEQFF.

The chain uses TRBV10-1 and TRBJ2-1; 8 bases match TRBD2. CDR3 length: 15 residues. V dropped 6 bases and J dropped 7; count of bases not matched to a gene: 11. The germline gives CDR1 WNHNN, CDR2 SYGVQD (reference sequence). CDR3 protein: CASSGAGALGNEQFF. For the CDR3, the DNA is TGCGCCAGCAGCGGAGCGGGGGCCCTTGGTAATGAGCAGTTCTTC.

V gene TRBV3-1 combines with J gene TRBJ2-7; the D gene is possibly TRBD1 (6 bases). Trimming stripped 5 bases from V and 9 bases from J, with 11 bases between. CDR1 LGHDT and CDR2 YNNKEL come from the germline V gene (reference sequence). The CDR3 has 11 amino acids. DNA of the CDR3: TGTGCCAGCAGCACTAGGGGGAGGCAGTACTTC. This sequence encodes CASSTRGRQYF.

The chain carries TRBV7-9 and TRBJ1-1, with unresolved D. Trimming took off 5 bases at V and 5 bases at J, with 15 bases between the two ends. Germline V CDR1 and CDR2: SEHNR, FQNEAQ (reference sequence). The CDR3 has 14 amino acids. This CDR3 is CASSAHLQLTEAFF. The CDR3 region has the DNA TGTGCCAGCAGCGCCCATCTCCAACTAACTGAAGCTTTCTTT.

The table lists this clonotype with a few counts. The chain combines TRBV20-1 with TRBJ2-7; no firm D call. This CDR3 region has 15 residues. Germline CDR1 and CDR2: DFQATT and SNEGSKA (reference sequence). V lost 2 bases and J 3 bases, leaving 17 bases between the germline ends. The CDR3 spells CSARPVARRDYEQYF. The CDR3 DNA reads as TGCAGTGCTAGACCCGTTGCCAGGAGAGACTACGAGCAGTACTTC.

This clonotype was picked up a small number of times. A read error is possible here, since a much larger clone lies one base away. The chain recombines TRBV6-5 with TRBJ2-1; 12 bases map to TRBD2. The CDR3 is 20 residues long. Germline CDR1 and CDR2: MNHEY and SVGAGI. The CDR3 is CASSSGRTSGTRPSCNEQFF. In DNA, the CDR3 is TGTGCCAGCAGTTCTGGACGGACTAGCGGGACTCGTCCCTCCTGCAATGAGCAGTTCTTC.

The chain uses TRBV20-1 and TRBJ2-3, with 11 bases matching TRBD2. With V trimmed by 6 bases and J by 6 bases, 14 bases remained unmatched. CDR1 and CDR2 from the germline V gene are DFQATT and SNEGSKA (reference sequence). The length of the CDR3 is 16 residues. CDR3: CSAGTGTSGRADTQYF. For the CDR3, the DNA is TGCAGTGCCGGAACCGGGACTAGCGGCAGAGCGGATACGCAGTATTTT.

This clonotype was recorded many times. V gene TRBV6-6 combines with J gene TRBJ2-5, with 7 bases matching TRBD1. The CDR3 consists of 14 residues. Trimming removed 2 bases from V and 7 bases from J; junction bases left unmatched: 7. Germline CDR1 is MNHNY and CDR2 is SVGAGI (reference sequence). CDR3 region: CASSYGAAGGTQYF. The DNA for the CDR3 is TGTGCCAGCAGTTACGGAGCGGCAGGGGGGACCCAGTACTTC.

This clonotype appeared a single time. CDR3 sequence (DNA): TGTGCCAGTAGTATAGTTCCCCAGGGGGCGGACAATGAGCAGTTCTTC. Its protein is CASSIVPQGADNEQFF. The chain couples TRBV19 to TRBJ2-1; 8 nucleotides agree with TRBD1. The CDR3 sequence is 16 residues long. Germline V lookup: CDR1 LNHDA, CDR2 SQIVND (reference sequence). Trimming at V came to 1 base and at J to 5 bases, leaving 7 bases not matched to a gene.

The chain employs TRBV18 and TRBJ1-2, with 9 bases identical to TRBD1. The CDR3 is 15 residues long. Germline V gene data show CDR1 as KGHSH and CDR2 as LQKENI. The junction had 8 bases not matched to a gene; V was cut back by 3 bases and J by 6 bases. In nucleotides, the CDR3 is TGTGCCAGCTCACCTTACCCCGGGACAGGGAATGGCTACACCTTC. Translation: CASSPYPGTGNGYTF.

The chain employs TRBV12-3 or TRBV12-4 and TRBJ2-5; TRBD1 agrees at 8 bases. V trimming: 5 bases; J trimming: 2 bases; junction bases outside the gene matches: 4. CDR3 length equals 14 residues. For the CDR3, the DNA is TGTGCCAGCAGTCGGACAGGGAGGCAAGAGACCCAGTACTTC. Translation: CASSRTGRQETQYF.

The sample holds a few counts of this clonotype. This CDR3 is CASSQGPRTYEQYF. The CDR3 nucleotides read TGTGCCAGCAGCCAGGGGCCGCGAACCTACGAGCAGTACTTC. The chain is built from TRBV7-2 and TRBJ2-7; weak D call: TRBD1 (6 bases). Trimming removed 5 bases at V and 2 bases at J, with 13 bases between. Germline V gene sequence: CDR1 SGHTA, CDR2 FQGNSA. The CDR3 has 14 amino acids.

The genes are TRBV30 and TRBJ2-4; 8 bases agree with TRBD1. Unmatched junction bases numbered 3, after V lost 2 bases and J lost 9 bases. The germline V gene has CDR1 GTSNPN and CDR2 SVGIG (reference sequence). CDR3 length: 12 residues. The CDR3 loop reads CAWSHTGGIQYF. The CDR3 DNA reads as TGTGCCTGGAGTCACACAGGGGGCATTCAGTACTTC.

This clonotype was picked up many times. J is TRBJ1-2 and V is TRBV29-1; D is unclear. From germline, CDR1 is SQVTM and CDR2 ANQGSEA. V was cut by 5 bases and J by 5 bases, with 12 bases left in between. The CDR3 extends over 12 amino acids. CDR3 nucleotide sequence: TGCAGCGTTCTGGGCAGTGGTTATGGCTACACCTTC. This gives the protein CSVLGSGYGYTF.

The V and J genes are TRBV20-1 and TRBJ2-2, with 10 bases aligning to TRBD2. In germline, CDR1 is DFQATT, CDR2 SNEGSKA (reference sequence). The CDR3 runs to 15 residues. The ends lost 3 bases at V and 6 bases at J; junction bases unmatched: 7. The CDR3 DNA reads TGCAGTGCTAGGCCCAGCGGGAGGGTCCCCGGGGAGCTGTTTTTT. Translation gives CSARPSGRVPGELFF.

Worth noting for this clonotype: A much larger clone sits a single nucleotide away, making a read error possible. The CDR3, as DNA: TGTGCCAGCAGCTTTACTAGCGGGAACAATGAGCAGTACTTC. Translation gives CASSFTSGNNEQYF. The chain combines TRBV7-9 with TRBJ2-4, with 10 bases aligning to TRBD2. This CDR3 has 14 residues. The ends lost 3 bases at V and 13 bases at J; junction bases unmatched: 9. CDR1 is SEHNR, CDR2 FQNEAQ, per germline (reference sequence).

V gene TRBV29-1 combines with J gene TRBJ2-1; no reliable D call. Germline loops: CDR1 SQVTM, CDR2 ANQGSEA. The V gene lost 2 bases and the J gene lost 4 bases, with 6 bases spanning the gap. This CDR3 region has 12 residues. CDR3 coding DNA: TGCAGCGTTGAACCGGGTTACAATGAGCAGTTCTTC. Its protein product is CSVEPGYNEQFF.

This chain connects TRBV18 to TRBJ2-6; D is unresolved. The CDR3 spans 18 residues. Trimming removed 3 bases from V and 0 bases from J, with 15 bases in between. From germline, CDR1 is KGHSH and CDR2 LQKENI. This CDR3 is CASSPKVATSSGANVLTF. The CDR3 DNA follows: TGTGCCAGCTCACCTAAAGTGGCTACCTCCTCTGGGGCCAACGTCCTGACTTTC.

This chain links TRBV20-1 with TRBJ2-7; 7 nucleotides match TRBD2. CDR3 length equals 13 residues. J lost 2 bases, V lost 5 bases, and 6 bases had no gene match. Germline CDR1 is DFQATT and CDR2 is SNEGSKA (reference sequence). This CDR3 reads CSAPTSVTYEQYF. The CDR3 DNA follows: TGCAGTGCTCCTACTAGCGTCACCTACGAGCAGTACTTC.

This clonotype was recorded at least ten times. This sequence may be a read error, since a much larger clone differs from it by one base. J is TRBJ2-4 and V is TRBV6-5, with 13 bases lining up with TRBD2. This CDR3 spans 14 amino acids. The V gene end was trimmed by 6 bases and the J gene end by 12 bases; junction bases not matched to a gene: 8. In germline, CDR1 is MNHEY, CDR2 SVGAGI. The CDR3: CASRAGTSGISQYF. The CDR3 DNA follows: TGTGCCAGCAGGGCCGGGACTAGCGGGATTTCTCAGTACTTC.

The rearrangement links TRBV29-1 to TRBJ2-7, with D perhaps matching TRBD1 (6 bases). CDR3 length: 13 residues. Trimming pared 6 bases from V and 3 bases from J, leaving 15 bases between. Germline-derived CDR1 and CDR2 are SQVTM and ANQGSEA. The CDR3 reads CSVETTGYYEQYF. In DNA, the CDR3 is TGCAGCGTAGAGACGACAGGTTACTACGAGCAGTACTTC.

Written as DNA, the CDR3 is TGCAGTGCTACCAATACAGATACGCAGTATTTT. Translated, it gives CSATNTDTQYF. V gene TRBV20-1 combines with J gene TRBJ2-3, with unresolved D. CDR1 is DFQATT and CDR2 is SNEGSKA in the germline V gene (reference sequence). Trimming left V 4 bases short and J 3 bases short, with 5 bases between. The CDR3 consists of 11 residues.

This clonotype was seen a few times. This sequence joins TRBV20-1 and TRBJ2-3, with 11 nucleotides matching TRBD2. This CDR3 is built from 18 residues. The junction had 15 bases not matched to a gene; V was cut back by 5 bases and J by 2 bases. CDR1 and CDR2 from the germline V gene are DFQATT and SNEGSKA (reference sequence). CDR3 nucleotide sequence: TGCAGTGCTTCGCCTCTAGCGGGGGGAGGGTTTAACACAGATACGCAGTATTTT. Translation gives CSASPLAGGGFNTDTQYF.

The gene calls are TRBV9 and TRBJ2-7, with 8 bases lining up with TRBD1. V trimming: 4 bases; J trimming: 2 bases; junction bases outside the gene matches: 11. In germline, CDR1 is SGDLS, CDR2 YYNGEE. The CDR3 covers 16 residues. The CDR3 spells CASSTLPTTGAYEQYF. CDR3 nucleotides: TGTGCCAGCAGCACACTGCCTACGACAGGGGCCTACGAGCAGTACTTC.

The CDR3 reads CASSAPRVSTEAFF. CDR3 nucleotides: TGTGCCAGCAGCGCGCCGCGTGTGAGCACTGAAGCTTTCTTT. This sequence joins TRBV7-9 and TRBJ1-1; D unclear. Trimming left V 5 bases short and J 4 bases short, with 14 bases between. The CDR3 covers 14 residues. Looked up from germline, CDR1 is SEHNR and CDR2 is FQNEAQ (reference sequence). The full variable domain, its missing parts supplied by reference TRBV7-9 and TRBJ1-1, is DTGVSQNPRHKITKRGQNVTFRCDPISEHNRLYWYRQTLGQGPEFLTYFQNEAQLEKSRLLSDRFSAERPKGSFSTLEIQRTEQGDSAMYLCASSAPRVSTEAFFGQGTRLTVV.

V is TRBV20-1 and J is TRBJ1-5; TRBD1 matches 8 bases. Looked up from germline, CDR1 is DFQATT and CDR2 is SNEGSKA (reference sequence). V lost 6 bases and J lost 1; bases outside the gene matches: 8. The CDR3 consists of 15 residues. CDR3 sequence (DNA): TGCAGTGCACAGGGGGGGGGTACGAGCAATCAGCCCCAGCATTTT. It encodes CSAQGGGTSNQPQHF.

As for this clonotype: This could be a read error, since a much larger clone is one nucleotide away. The genes are TRBV15 and TRBJ2-3; D assignment may be TRBD1 or TRBD2 (6 bases each). The CDR3 is made up of 15 amino acids. Germline-derived CDR1 and CDR2 are LNHNV and YYDKDF (reference sequence). V was pared by 3 bases and J by 7 bases, with 17 bases between. Written as DNA, the CDR3 is TGTGCCACCAGCAGGACTAGGGGGTTTGGGAATACGCAGTATTTT. Encoded protein: CATSRTRGFGNTQYF.

This clonotype was detected ten times or more. The chain joins TRBV6-5 to TRBJ1-1; D is possibly TRBD1 (5 bases). CDR3 length: 15 amino acids. The germline V gene encodes CDR1 MNHEY and CDR2 SVGAGI. Between the trimmed V and J ends, which lost 2 bases and 0 bases, there was a span of 10 bases. The CDR3 loop is CASSYGAGVNTEAFF. CDR3 DNA sequence: TGTGCCAGCAGTTACGGTGCGGGGGTGAACACTGAAGCTTTCTTT.